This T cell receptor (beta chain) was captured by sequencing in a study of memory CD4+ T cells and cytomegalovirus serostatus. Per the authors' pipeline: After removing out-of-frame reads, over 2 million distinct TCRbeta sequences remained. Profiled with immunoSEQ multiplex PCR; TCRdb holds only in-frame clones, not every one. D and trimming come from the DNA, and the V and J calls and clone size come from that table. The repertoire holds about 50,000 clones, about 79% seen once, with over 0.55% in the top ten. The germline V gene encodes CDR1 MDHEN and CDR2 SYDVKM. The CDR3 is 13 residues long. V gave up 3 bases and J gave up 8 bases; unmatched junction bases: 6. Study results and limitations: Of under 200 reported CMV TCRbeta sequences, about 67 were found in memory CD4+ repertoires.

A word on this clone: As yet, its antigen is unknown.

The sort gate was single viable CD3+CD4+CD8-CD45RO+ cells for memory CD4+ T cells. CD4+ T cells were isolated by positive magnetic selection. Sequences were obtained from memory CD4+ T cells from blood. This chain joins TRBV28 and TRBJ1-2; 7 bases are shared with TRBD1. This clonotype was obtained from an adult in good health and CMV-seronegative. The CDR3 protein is CASSFRGPGGYTF. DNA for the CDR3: TGTGCCAGCAGTTTTAGGGGGCCGGGCGGCTACACCTTC.